A selection of T cell receptor beta chains follows, all from one sample in a study of PD-1 blockade in classical Hodgkin lymphoma. Produced via immunoSEQ multiplex PCR; TCRdb's table is partial and in-frame only. Altogether about 40,000 clones are present, about nine tenths being singletons, with the ten largest covering approximately 8.8%. Sequences were derived from peripheral blood mononuclear cells (PBMCs), sampled at baseline. The source is a human donor with classical Hodgkin lymphoma. Each CDR3 is given with its conserved first and last residue. Each record gives: clone size, D gene, J gene, CDR3 length, V gene, CDR3 protein, CDR3 DNA. D genes are given only for firm matches. The size of a clone is reported for some rows only, either as once, few or many, or as a class for expanded clones.

>-|-|TRBJ2-3|12|TRBV4-1
CASSQEGGTQYF
TGCGCCAGCAGCCAAGAGGGAGGTACGCAGTATTTT
>few|-|TRBJ2-7|13|TRBV5-5
CASSLVPGFEQYF
TGTGCCAGCAGCTTGGTCCCGGGATTCGAGCAGTACTTC
>-|TRBD1|TRBJ1-4|17|TRBV5-1
CASSVAPGGASNEKLFF
TGCGCCAGCAGCGTCGCTCCAGGGGGCGCGTCTAATGAAAAACTGTTTTTT
>-|TRBD2|TRBJ2-2|15|TRBV10-3
CAISGLAGGRGELFF
TGTGCCATCAGCGGACTAGCGGGGGGTAGGGGGGAGCTGTTTTTT
>-|-|TRBJ2-2|20|TRBV12-2
CASPRPDSKYYTKNTGELFF
TGTGCAAGTCCCCGTCCTGATAGTAAATATTATACCAAAAACACCGGGGAGCTGTTTTTT
>-|TRBD1|TRBJ1-2|18|TRBV5-1
CASSPPSLDRGVNYGYTF
TGCGCCAGCAGTCCCCCCTCCCTCGACAGGGGAGTTAACTATGGCTACACCTTC
>-|-|TRBJ1-1|14|TRBV4-1
CASSQPGLNTEAFF
TGCGCCAGCAGCCAGCCGGGACTGAACACTGAAGCTTTCTTT
>-|TRBD1|TRBJ2-7|15|TRBV28
CASSLVGTGTYEQYF
TGTGCCAGCAGTTTAGTTGGGACAGGGACCTACGAGCAGTACTTC
>-|-|TRBJ2-6|15|TRBV19
CASSIPASGANVLTF
TGTGCCAGTAGTATCCCAGCCTCTGGGGCCAACGTCCTGACTTTC
>-|TRBD1|TRBJ1-1|15|TRBV4-2
CASSDTGGTNTEAFF
TGTGCCAGCAGCGACACAGGGGGGACGAACACTGAAGCTTTCTTT
>-|-|TRBJ2-7|14|TRBV9
CASSPAGDVDEQYF
TGTGCCAGCAGCCCAGCTGGGGACGTAGACGAGCAGTACTTC
>-|TRBD1|TRBJ2-7|18|TRBV27
CASSFSTGSPLRSYEQYF
TGTGCCAGCAGTTTTTCGACAGGGAGTCCCCTCCGCTCCTACGAGCAGTACTTC
>once|-|TRBJ1-4|14|TRBV10-3
CAISGQGTNEKLFF
TGTGCCATCAGTGGGCAGGGAACTAATGAAAAACTGTTTTTT
>-|-|TRBJ1-5|15|TRBV25-1
CASSDRHRDNQPQHF
TGTGCCAGCAGTGATAGGCACAGGGATAATCAGCCCCAGCATTTT
>-|TRBD2|TRBJ2-7|16|TRBV6-1
CASSVHPGTSGYEQYF
TGTGCCAGCAGTGTCCACCCCGGGACTAGCGGCTACGAGCAGTACTTC
>-|TRBD1|TRBJ1-1|14|TRBV19
CASRTGTGNTEAFF
TGTGCCAGTAGGACAGGGACAGGGAACACTGAAGCTTTCTTT